Below are 14 T cell receptor beta chains sequenced from a single sample in a study of T cell repertoires in cytomegalovirus infection. From the reads, TCRdb called clonotypes with MiXCR, one entry per CDR3 protein. The sample yields about 890,000 distinct CDR3 sequences, around 31% seen once. These TCRs' antigens remain unknown. Sequencing was performed on cultured CD8+ T cells from PBMCs, taken from culture after CMV antigen stimulation. All receptors come from a human donor in good health (CMV status not recorded). Some clones in this sample may be carry-over from other donors' samples.

This clonotype was seen more than once but under ten times. The rearrangement joins TRBV20-1 to TRBJ1-5; 7 positions match TRBD1. The CDR3 runs 14 residues. From germline, CDR1 is DFQATT and CDR2 SNEGSKA (reference sequence). With V trimmed by 6 bases and J by 0 bases, 5 bases remained unmatched. The CDR3 coding sequence is TGCAGTGCCGATGACAGGGATAGCAATCAGCCCCAGCATTTT. Translation: CSADDRDSNQPQHF.

The chain has TRBV7-6 and TRBJ1-1; D may be TRBD1 (6 bases). Germline V gives CDR1 SGHVS, CDR2 FNYEAQ. The CDR3 is 14 amino acids. Deletions cut 3 bases from V and 10 bases from J, with 18 bases between. The CDR3: CASSFPGATSGAFF. CDR3 nucleotides: TGTGCCAGCAGCTTCCCAGGGGCTACTAGTGGAGCTTTCTTT. The full variable domain, with the rest looked up from reference TRBV7-6 and TRBJ1-1, is GAGVSQSPRYKVTKRGQDVALRCDPISGHVSLYWYRQALGQGPEFLTYFNYEAQQDKSGLPNDRFSAERPEGSISTLTIQRTEQRDSAMYRCASSFPGATSGAFFGQGTRLTVV.

The J gene is TRBJ2-1, the V gene TRBV4-3; D remains unclear. The CDR3 runs to 13 residues. Germline V gene sequence: CDR1 LGHNA, CDR2 YSLEER. Trimming pared 6 bases from V and 2 bases from J, leaving 8 bases between. This CDR3 is CASSRTAYNEQFF. CDR3 DNA sequence: TGCGCCAGCAGTAGGACGGCCTACAATGAGCAGTTCTTC.

V gene TRBV7-9 combines with J gene TRBJ2-1, with 11 bases fitting TRBD1. The trim removed 5 bases at V and 3 bases at J, leaving 6 bases unmatched. Germline-derived CDR1 and CDR2 are SEHNR and FQNEAQ (reference sequence). This CDR3 region has 16 residues. The CDR3 protein is CASSHRDRGVYNEQFF. In DNA form, the CDR3 reads TGTGCCAGCAGCCACCGGGACAGGGGGGTCTACAATGAGCAGTTCTTC.

The V call is TRBV27, the J call TRBJ1-2, with a possible D match to TRBD1 (5 bases). The CDR3 runs to 13 residues. Per germline, CDR1 MNHEY and CDR2 SMNVEV (reference sequence). The ends were cut back, 5 bases at V and 2 bases at J, with 9 bases in the middle. The CDR3 spells CASSRQPNYGYTF. The CDR3 DNA sequence: TGTGCCAGCAGTCGACAGCCAAACTATGGCTACACCTTC.

This clonotype showed up just a few times. The chain recombines TRBV11-2 with TRBJ1-1; TRBD1 is a possible D gene (5 bases). Germline V gene sequence: CDR1 SGHAT, CDR2 FQNNGV. V was shortened by 5 bases and J by 5 bases, with 12 bases between the two germline ends. The CDR3 covers 13 residues. The DNA of the CDR3 is TGTGCCAGCAGCACCGCCCCAGGGACTGAAGCTTTCTTT. Its protein product is CASSTAPGTEAFF.

The table lists this clonotype with a count of one. The gene calls are TRBV19 and TRBJ2-7, with D perhaps matching TRBD2 (6 bases). Germline-derived CDR1 and CDR2 are LNHDA and SQIVND (reference sequence). V shed 4 bases and J shed 7 bases, with 14 bases lying between them. The CDR3 covers 13 residues. The CDR3 sequence: CASSSGTFGEQYF. The CDR3 coding sequence is TGTGCCAGTAGTAGCGGGACTTTTGGAGAGCAGTACTTC.

This clonotype was detected only a few times. The V call is TRBV19, the J call TRBJ2-1; 9 bases map to TRBD2. The germline V gene has CDR1 LNHDA and CDR2 SQIVND (reference sequence). Trimming took 5 bases from V and 4 from J; bases not matched to a gene: 6. The CDR3 covers 15 residues. The CDR3 spells CASSPAGGDYNEQFF. Here the CDR3 DNA reads TGTGCCAGTAGTCCGGCGGGGGGGGATTACAATGAGCAGTTCTTC.

The CDR3 loop reads CASSSTGQQETQYF. The CDR3 DNA reads TGTGCCAGCAGCTCCACGGGCCAGCAAGAGACCCAGTACTTC. The chain has TRBV7-6 and TRBJ2-5; D gene unclear. This CDR3 is 14 amino acids long. Germline V gene lookup returns CDR1 SGHVS and CDR2 FNYEAQ. V was clipped by 4 bases and J by 2 bases, with 11 bases between them.

The chain uses TRBV6-2 or TRBV6-3 and TRBJ2-1, with a weak D call TRBD2 (6 bases). Per germline, CDR1 MNHEY and CDR2 SVGEGT. Trimming shortened V by 4 bases and J by 3 bases, and 16 bases separated the two germline ends. The CDR3 spans 16 residues. CDR3 in DNA: TGTGCCAGCAGTTTCACGGTAGCGGTGAACTACAATGAGCAGTTCTTC. Residues: CASSFTVAVNYNEQFF.

The rearrangement uses TRBV7-9 and TRBJ1-5; TRBD1 is a possible D gene (5 bases). The ends were cut back, 3 bases at V and 9 bases at J, with 18 bases in the middle. The germline V gene encodes CDR1 SEHNR and CDR2 FQNEAQ (reference sequence). There are 15 residues in the CDR3. The CDR3, as DNA: TGTGCCAGCAGCTTCCAGGGACCGGGATCTGGGCCCCAGCATTTT. This codes for CASSFQGPGSGPQHF.

For this clonotype: A read error is possible here, since a much larger clone lies one base away. The rearrangement links TRBV12-3 or TRBV12-4 to TRBJ2-7, with D possibly TRBD1 on 5 matching bases. The CDR3 has 14 residues. V gave up 5 bases and J gave up 3 bases, with 14 bases separating them. The CDR3 nucleotides read TGTGCCAGCAGTCGACAGTCCCTATACTACGAGCAGTACTTC. Protein product: CASSRQSLYYEQYF.

This chain joins TRBV2 and TRBJ1-5, with unresolved D. The germline V and J ends were trimmed by 6 bases and 2 bases, with 8 bases remaining between them. Germline V gene data show CDR1 as SNHLY and CDR2 as FYNNEI. The CDR3 contains 13 residues. CDR3 DNA sequence: TGTGCCAGCAGGGAGTATGGCAATCAGCCCCAGCATTTT. It translates to CASREYGNQPQHF.

This chain connects TRBV19 to TRBJ1-5; no definite D call. Germline-derived CDR1 and CDR2 are LNHDA and SQIVND (reference sequence). There are 16 residues in the CDR3. The V gene lost 3 bases and the J gene lost 6 bases, with 18 bases spanning the gap. DNA of the CDR3: TGTGCCAGTAGTATTACCCTCGGGAGTCGATCTCAGCCCCAGCATTTT. This sequence encodes CASSITLGSRSQPQHF. Together with reference TRBV19 and TRBJ1-5, the CDR3 gives the full variable domain: DGGITQSPKYLFRKEGQNVTLSCEQNLNHDAMYWYRQDPGQGLRLIYYSQIVNDFQKGDIAEGYSVSREKKESFPLTVTSAQKNPTAFYLCASSITLGSRSQPQHFGDGTRLSIL.